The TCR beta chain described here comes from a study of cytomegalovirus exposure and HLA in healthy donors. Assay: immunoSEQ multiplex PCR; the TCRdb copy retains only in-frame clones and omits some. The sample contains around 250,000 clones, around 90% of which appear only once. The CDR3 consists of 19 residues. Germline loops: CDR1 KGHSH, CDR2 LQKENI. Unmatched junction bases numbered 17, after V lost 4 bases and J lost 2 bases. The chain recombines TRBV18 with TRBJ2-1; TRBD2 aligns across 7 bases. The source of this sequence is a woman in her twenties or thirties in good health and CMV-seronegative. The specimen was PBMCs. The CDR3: CASSLTVRAGTTTYNEQFF. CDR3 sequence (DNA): TGTGCCAGCTCACTCACAGTGAGGGCAGGGACTACCACCTACAATGAGCAGTTCTTC. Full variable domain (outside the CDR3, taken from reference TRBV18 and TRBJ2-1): NAGVMQNPRHLVRRRGQEARLRCSPMKGHSHVYWYRQLPEEGLKFMVYLQKENIIDESGMPKERFSAEFPKEGPSILRIQQVVRGDSAAYFCASSLTVRAGTTTYNEQFFGPGTRLTVL.